These T cell receptor beta chains were read from a single sample in a study of T cells after yellow fever vaccination. TCRdb re-derived calls from the 5' RACE reads in MiXCR, one entry per CDR3 protein. The table records tens of thousands of distinct CDR3 sequences, 5.2% of them present only once. The sample consisted of PBMCs, either bulk or a sorted T-cell subset (CD4+, CD8+, memory, or dextramer-sorted; not recorded which), taken roughly 47 days after the first yellow fever vaccination. The receptors shown here come from a man aged 18 to 29 who received the YFV17D yellow fever vaccine. Each CDR3 is given with its conserved first and last residue. Each record gives: D gene, clone size, V gene, J gene, CDR3 DNA, CDR3 protein. A D gene is named only where the DNA matches it firmly. Size values are once, few and many counts, or a class for expanded clones, and some rows have none.

>TRBD2|many|TRBV4-3|TRBJ2-5
TGCGCCAGCAGCCAGGGGACTAGCTCCAAGACCCAGTACTTC
CASSQGTSSKTQYF
>TRBD2|many|TRBV20-1|TRBJ2-7
TGCAGTGCTAGAGATCCCGGGGGGGGAAACTACGAGCAGTACTTC
CSARDPGGGNYEQYF
>-|many|TRBV24-1|TRBJ1-2
TGTGCCACCAGTGACCGGGCGAGTCCCAACTATGGCTACACCTTC
CATSDRASPNYGYTF
>TRBD2|many|TRBV7-2|TRBJ2-5
TGTGCCAGCAGCTCGGGACTAGCGTTAGAGACCCAGTACTTC
CASSSGLALETQYF
>-|medium-sized|TRBV25-1|TRBJ1-3
TGTGCCAGCAGCCCCGGCCATACTGGAAACACCATATATTTT
CASSPGHTGNTIYF
>TRBD1|many|TRBV20-1|TRBJ1-6
TGCAGTGCTAGACCCACCGGGACAGGTCTTTCACCCCTCCACTTT
CSARPTGTGLSPLHF
>-|many|TRBV18|TRBJ1-1
TGTGCCAGCTCACCTTTTTCGGGCGGGGGCAACACTGAAGCTTTCTTT
CASSPFSGGGNTEAFF
>-|many|TRBV27|TRBJ1-6
TGTGCCAGCAGTTTATCGGGCCCAGGTTCACCCCTCCACTTT
CASSLSGPGSPLHF
>TRBD1|medium-sized|TRBV28|TRBJ1-1
TGTGCCAGCAGTCCCCCCGGGACAGGGTCTGGAGATACTGAAGCTTTCTTT
CASSPPGTGSGDTEAFF
>-|many|TRBV2|TRBJ2-3
TGTGCCAGCAAAAGGGCAGGGAGAACAGATACGCAGTATTTT
CASKRAGRTDTQYF
>-|many|TRBV12-3/TRBV12-4|TRBJ2-5
TGTGCCAGCAGCCCGGTCGGGGTGGGGGAGACCCAGTACTTC
CASSPVGVGETQYF
>-|many|TRBV5-1|TRBJ1-1
TGCGCCAGCAGGCTTGGTGGGGAGAACACTGAAGCTTTCTTT
CASRLGGENTEAFF
>-|many|TRBV20-1|TRBJ1-6
TGCAGTGCTAAGGTACAGGGCGGCTCACCCCTCCACTTT
CSAKVQGGSPLHF
>-|many|TRBV7-2|TRBJ2-1
TGTGCCAGCAGCTTAGCCGGGTCGATCAATGAGCAGTTCTTC
CASSLAGSINEQFF
>TRBD2|many|TRBV10-3|TRBJ2-2
TGTGCCATCAGCGGAGGGACTAGCGGGGGGACAACAGGAGGGGAGCTGTTTTTT
CAISGGTSGGTTGGELFF
>TRBD1|many|TRBV6-5|TRBJ1-1
TGTGCCAGCAGTTACTCGAGTAGGGGGCTATCTGAAGCTTTCTTT
CASSYSSRGLSEAFF
>-|many|TRBV5-1|TRBJ1-2
TGCGCCAGCAGCTACCAGGGGCGACCAGGAGAGAATGGCTACACCTTC
CASSYQGRPGENGYTF
>-|many|TRBV5-1|TRBJ2-7
TGCGCCAGCAGCTTCCAGGGGGGGTTGGGGTACGAGCAGTACTTC
CASSFQGGLGYEQYF
>-|many|TRBV4-3|TRBJ1-2
TGCGCCAGCAGCCAAGATCGGGGAGGCTACTATGGCTACACCTTC
CASSQDRGGYYGYTF
>TRBD1|many|TRBV5-4|TRBJ1-6
TGTGCCAGCAGCTTGGGGGGGACAGGTTATAATTCACCCCTCCACTTT
CASSLGGTGYNSPLHF
>TRBD2|many|TRBV12-3/TRBV12-4|TRBJ2-7
TGTGCCAGCAGCCCTAGCGGGGATACCTCCTACGAGCAGTACTTC
CASSPSGDTSYEQYF
>-|many|TRBV12-3/TRBV12-4|TRBJ1-3
TGTGCCAGCAGTTCCGACCGAGGTGCTGGAAACACCATATATTTT
CASSSDRGAGNTIYF
>TRBD1|many|TRBV24-1|TRBJ2-5
TGTGCCACCAGTGATGAAGGCAGGGGGCAAGAGACCCAGTACTTC
CATSDEGRGQETQYF
>-|few|TRBV28|TRBJ1-4
TGTGCCAGCAGTTTAAGTGTCACGGGAAAACTGTTTTTT
CASSLSVTGKLFF
>TRBD2|many|TRBV11-2|TRBJ2-3
TGTGCCAGCAGCTTAGGCACTAGCGGGGGGCTGTGGGCAGATACGCAGTATTTT
CASSLGTSGGLWADTQYF
>-|many|TRBV7-2|TRBJ1-1
TGTGCCAGCAGCTTACGGGGTGCGAGCACTGAAGCTTTCTTT
CASSLRGASTEAFF
>TRBD1|many|TRBV29-1|TRBJ1-6
TGCAGCGTGCCTTCGGGTTACAGGGGTCGGAGCTCCTATAATTCACCCCTCCACTTT
CSVPSGYRGRSSYNSPLHF
>TRBD2|medium-sized|TRBV27|TRBJ2-7
TGTGCCAGCAGTTTATTAGCGGGGTCTTCCTACGAGCAGTACTTC
CASSLLAGSSYEQYF
>TRBD2|medium-sized|TRBV7-2|TRBJ2-4
TGTGCCAGCAGCCTAAGTAGCGGGGGGCCACCCATTCAGTACTTC
CASSLSSGGPPIQYF
>TRBD2|many|TRBV15|TRBJ2-1
TGTGCCACCAGCAGGGGACTAGGGGAGGGCAATGAGCAGTTCTTC
CATSRGLGEGNEQFF
>TRBD1|many|TRBV18|TRBJ2-7
TGTGCCAGCTCATCGGACAGGGCCTACGAGCAGTACTTC
CASSSDRAYEQYF
>-|many|TRBV10-3|TRBJ2-2
TGTGCCATCAGTTTCACCGGGGAGCTGTTTTTT
CAISFTGELFF
>-|many|TRBV4-3|TRBJ1-6
TGCGCCAGCAGCCAAGAAATCGGTTCACCCCTCCACTTT
CASSQEIGSPLHF
>-|many|TRBV19|TRBJ2-5
TGTGCCAGCCGCGGTGCGGAGACCCAGTACTTC
CASRGAETQYF
>TRBD1|many|TRBV5-1|TRBJ2-2
TGCGCCAGCAGCTTGGGGACAGGGAGCGGGGAGCTGTTTTTT
CASSLGTGSGELFF
>-|-|TRBV20-1|TRBJ1-5
TGCTGTGCTAGAGGGCGGGCCTACTATAGCAATCAGCCCCAGCATTTT
CCARGRAYYSNQPQHF
>-|many|TRBV28|TRBJ2-7
TGTGCCAGCAGTTTATCAGGGAGGAACGAGCAGTACTTC
CASSLSGRNEQYF
>TRBD1|medium-sized|TRBV5-6|TRBJ1-2
TGTGCCAGCAGCTTGCCGGGACAGTTAACCTATGGCTACACCTTC
CASSLPGQLTYGYTF
>-|many|TRBV6-1|TRBJ2-3
TGTGCCAGCAGTACCTTACATTATACAGATACGCAGTATTTT
CASSTLHYTDTQYF
>TRBD1|many|TRBV28|TRBJ1-4
TGTGCCAGCAGCTCCCCCTCAGGGGGCCGAGAAAAACTGTTTTTT
CASSSPSGGREKLFF
>TRBD2|many|TRBV19|TRBJ2-1
TGTGCCAGTAGTATGTCACTAGCGGGCGCCTACAATGAGCAGTTCTTC
CASSMSLAGAYNEQFF
>TRBD1|many|TRBV5-1|TRBJ1-5
TGCGCCAGCAGCGGACAGGGTAATAATCAGCCCCAGCATTTT
CASSGQGNNQPQHF
>TRBD1|many|TRBV7-2|TRBJ2-1
TGTGCCAGCAGCTTTGACAGGGCCTACAATGAGCAGTTCTTC
CASSFDRAYNEQFF
>-|few|TRBV19|TRBJ1-1
TGTGCCAGTAGTATAGATCGGAGGACAACTGAAGCTTTCTTT
CASSIDRRTTEAFF
>-|many|TRBV18|TRBJ2-5
TGTGCCAGCTGTGACTTTCAAGAGACCCAGTACTTC
CASCDFQETQYF
>-|many|TRBV24-1|TRBJ1-4
TGTGCCACCAGTGATCCCAGGGACGGTGAAAAACTGTTTTTT
CATSDPRDGEKLFF
>-|many|TRBV5-4|TRBJ1-2
TGTGCCAGCAGTTTCGACGGGGGGGATTATGGCTACACCTTC
CASSFDGGDYGYTF
>TRBD2|many|TRBV2|TRBJ2-1
TGTGCCAGCAGGGAAGGCGGGGGGGCTGTCCATGAGCAGTTCTTC
CASREGGGAVHEQFF